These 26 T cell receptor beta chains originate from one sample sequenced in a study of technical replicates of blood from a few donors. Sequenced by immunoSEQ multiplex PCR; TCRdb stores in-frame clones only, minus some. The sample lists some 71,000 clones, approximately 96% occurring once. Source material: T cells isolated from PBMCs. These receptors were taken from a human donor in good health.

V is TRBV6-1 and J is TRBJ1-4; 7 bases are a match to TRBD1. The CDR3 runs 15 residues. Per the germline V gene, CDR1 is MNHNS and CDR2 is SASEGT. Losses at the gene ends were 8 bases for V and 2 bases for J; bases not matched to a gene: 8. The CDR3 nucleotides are TGTGCCAGCCAACAGGGGATTGGCACTAATGAAAAACTGTTTTTT. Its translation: CASQQGIGTNEKLFF.

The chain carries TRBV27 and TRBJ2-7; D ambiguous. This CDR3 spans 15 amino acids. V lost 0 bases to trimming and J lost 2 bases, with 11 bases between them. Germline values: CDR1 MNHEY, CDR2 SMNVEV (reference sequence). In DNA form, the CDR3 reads TGTGCCAGCAGTTTATCGATGTGGGCGACCTACGAGCAGTACTTC. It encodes CASSLSMWATYEQYF.

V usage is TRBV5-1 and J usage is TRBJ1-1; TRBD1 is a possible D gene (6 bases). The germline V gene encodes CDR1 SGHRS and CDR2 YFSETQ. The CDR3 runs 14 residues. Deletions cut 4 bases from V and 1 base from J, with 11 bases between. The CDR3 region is CASSGQKENTEAFF. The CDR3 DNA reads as TGCGCCAGCAGCGGACAGAAAGAGAACACTGAAGCTTTCTTT.

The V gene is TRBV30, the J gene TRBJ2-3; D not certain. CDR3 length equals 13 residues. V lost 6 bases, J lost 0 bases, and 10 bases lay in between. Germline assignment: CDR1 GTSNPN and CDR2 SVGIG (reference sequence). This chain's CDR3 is CACVKRSTDTQYF. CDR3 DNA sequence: TGTGCCTGCGTCAAGCGTAGCACAGATACGCAGTATTTT.

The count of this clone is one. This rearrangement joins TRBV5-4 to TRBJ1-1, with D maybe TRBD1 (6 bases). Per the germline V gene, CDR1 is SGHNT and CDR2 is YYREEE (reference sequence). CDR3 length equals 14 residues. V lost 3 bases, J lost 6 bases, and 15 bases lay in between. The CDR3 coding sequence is TGTGCCAGCAGCTCTTCAGGGGTTCGGGCTGAAGCTTTCTTT. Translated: CASSSSGVRAEAFF.

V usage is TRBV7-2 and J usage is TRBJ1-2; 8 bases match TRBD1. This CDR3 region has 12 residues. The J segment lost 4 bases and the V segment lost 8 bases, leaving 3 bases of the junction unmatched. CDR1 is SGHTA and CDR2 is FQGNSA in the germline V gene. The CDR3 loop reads CASGGQGYGYTF. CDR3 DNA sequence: TGTGCCAGCGGAGGACAGGGCTATGGCTACACCTTC.

CDR3 protein: CASRSQGGLGYEQYF. CDR3 DNA sequence: TGCGCCAGCAGGTCCCAGGGAGGCCTAGGCTACGAGCAGTACTTC. The chain combines TRBV5-1 with TRBJ2-7; TRBD2 might be the D (6 bases). Per germline, CDR1 SGHRS and CDR2 YFSETQ. The CDR3 totals 15 residues. Trimming stripped 5 bases from V and 3 bases from J, with 18 bases between.

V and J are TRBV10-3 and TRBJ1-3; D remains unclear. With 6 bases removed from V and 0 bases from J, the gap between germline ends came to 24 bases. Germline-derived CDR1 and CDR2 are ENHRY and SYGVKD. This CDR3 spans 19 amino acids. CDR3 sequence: CAISPAGAGALNSGNTIYF. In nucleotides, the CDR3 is TGTGCCATCAGCCCCGCCGGTGCGGGCGCTCTTAACTCTGGAAACACCATATATTTT.

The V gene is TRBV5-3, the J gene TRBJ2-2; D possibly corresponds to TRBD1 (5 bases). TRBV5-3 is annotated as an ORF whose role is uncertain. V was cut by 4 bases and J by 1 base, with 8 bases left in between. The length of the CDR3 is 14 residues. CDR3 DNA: TGTGCCAGAAGCACAACAGGGAACACCGGGGAGCTGTTTTTT. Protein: CARSTTGNTGELFF.

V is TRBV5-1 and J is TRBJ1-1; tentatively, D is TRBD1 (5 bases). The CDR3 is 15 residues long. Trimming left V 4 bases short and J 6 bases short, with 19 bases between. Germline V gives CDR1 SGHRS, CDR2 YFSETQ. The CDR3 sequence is CASSPAQGVRAEAFF. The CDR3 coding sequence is TGCGCCAGCAGCCCCGCCCAGGGTGTAAGAGCTGAAGCTTTCTTT.

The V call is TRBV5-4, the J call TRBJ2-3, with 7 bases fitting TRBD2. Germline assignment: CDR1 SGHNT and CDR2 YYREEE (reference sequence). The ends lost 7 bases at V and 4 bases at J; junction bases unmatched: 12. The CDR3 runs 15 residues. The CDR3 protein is CASLAGRERSDTQYF. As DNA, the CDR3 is TGTGCCAGCTTGGCCGGGCGGGAGAGGTCAGATACGCAGTATTTT.

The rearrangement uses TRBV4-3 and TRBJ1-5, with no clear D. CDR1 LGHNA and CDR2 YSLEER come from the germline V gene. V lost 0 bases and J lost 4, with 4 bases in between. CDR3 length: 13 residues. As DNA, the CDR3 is TGCGCCAGCAGCCAAGACAGAAATCAGCCCCAGCATTTT. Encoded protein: CASSQDRNQPQHF.

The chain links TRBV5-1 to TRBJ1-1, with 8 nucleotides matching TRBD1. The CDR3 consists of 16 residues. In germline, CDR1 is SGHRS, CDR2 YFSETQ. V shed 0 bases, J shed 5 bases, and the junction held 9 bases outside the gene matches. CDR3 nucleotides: TGCGCCAGCAGCTTGGGAGGGGGACAGGTTCAAACTGAAGCTTTCTTT. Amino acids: CASSLGGGQVQTEAFF.

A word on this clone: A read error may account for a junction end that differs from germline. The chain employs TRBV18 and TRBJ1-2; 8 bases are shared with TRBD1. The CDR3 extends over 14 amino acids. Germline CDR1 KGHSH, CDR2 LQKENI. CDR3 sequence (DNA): TGTGCCAGCTCCCCACAGGGGGGGAACTATGGCTACACCTTC. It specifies CASSPQGGNYGYTF.

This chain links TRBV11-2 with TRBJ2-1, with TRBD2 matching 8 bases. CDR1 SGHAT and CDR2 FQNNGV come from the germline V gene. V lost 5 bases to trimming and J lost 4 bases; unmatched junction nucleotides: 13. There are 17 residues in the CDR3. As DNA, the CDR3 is TGTGCCAGCAGCCTTAAAGTGGGACTAGTCTTTTACAATGAGCAGTTCTTC. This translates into CASSLKVGLVFYNEQFF.

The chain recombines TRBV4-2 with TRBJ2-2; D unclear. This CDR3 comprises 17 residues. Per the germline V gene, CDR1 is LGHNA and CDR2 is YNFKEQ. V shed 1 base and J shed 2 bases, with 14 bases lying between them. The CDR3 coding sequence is TGTGCCAGCAGCCAAGTTGGATTTATGGGCAACACCGGGGAGCTGTTTTTT. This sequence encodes CASSQVGFMGNTGELFF.

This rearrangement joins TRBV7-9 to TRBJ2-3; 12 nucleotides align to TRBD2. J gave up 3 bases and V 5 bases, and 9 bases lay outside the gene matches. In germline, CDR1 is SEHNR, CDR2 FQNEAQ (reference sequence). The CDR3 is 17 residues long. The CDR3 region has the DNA TGTGCCAGCAGCCAACGACTAGCGGGAGACGGGACAGATACGCAGTATTTT. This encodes CASSQRLAGDGTDTQYF.

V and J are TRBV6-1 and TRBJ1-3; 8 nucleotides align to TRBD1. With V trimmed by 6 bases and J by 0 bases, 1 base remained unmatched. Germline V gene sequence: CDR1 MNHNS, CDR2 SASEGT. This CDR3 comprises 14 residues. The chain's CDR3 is CASSGTGSGNTIYF. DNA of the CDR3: TGTGCCAGCAGCGGGACAGGCTCTGGAAACACCATATATTTT.

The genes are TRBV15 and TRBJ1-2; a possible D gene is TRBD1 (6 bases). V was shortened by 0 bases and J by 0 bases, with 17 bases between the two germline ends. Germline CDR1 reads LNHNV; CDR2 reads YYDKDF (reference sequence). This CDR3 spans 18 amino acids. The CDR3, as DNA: TGTGCCACCAGCAGAGAGGTCCCACAGGGAGTAGCTAACTATGGCTACACCTTC. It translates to CATSREVPQGVANYGYTF. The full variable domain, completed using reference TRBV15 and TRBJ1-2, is DAMVIQNPRYQVTQFGKPVTLSCSQTLNHNVMYWYQQKSSQAPKLLFHYYDKDFNNEADTPDNFQSRRPNTSFCFLDIRSPGLGDTAMYLCATSREVPQGVANYGYTFGSGTRLTVV.

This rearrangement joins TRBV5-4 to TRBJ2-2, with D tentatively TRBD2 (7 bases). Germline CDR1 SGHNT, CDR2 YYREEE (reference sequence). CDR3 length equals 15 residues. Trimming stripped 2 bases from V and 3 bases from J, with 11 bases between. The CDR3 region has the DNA TGTGCCAGCAGCTTAGGGGGAGGGGACACCGGGGAGCTGTTTTTT. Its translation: CASSLGGGDTGELFF. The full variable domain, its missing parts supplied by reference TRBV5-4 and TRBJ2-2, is ETGVTQSPTHLIKTRGQQVTLRCSSQSGHNTVSWYQQALGQGPQFIFQYYREEENGRGNFPPRFSGLQFPNYSSELNVNALELDDSALYLCASSLGGGDTGELFFGEGSRLTVL.

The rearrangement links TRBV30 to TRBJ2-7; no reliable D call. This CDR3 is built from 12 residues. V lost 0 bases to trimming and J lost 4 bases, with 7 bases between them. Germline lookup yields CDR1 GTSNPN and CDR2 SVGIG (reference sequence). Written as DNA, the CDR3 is TGTGCCTGGAGTGTACATTTTTACGAGCAGTACTTC. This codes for CAWSVHFYEQYF.

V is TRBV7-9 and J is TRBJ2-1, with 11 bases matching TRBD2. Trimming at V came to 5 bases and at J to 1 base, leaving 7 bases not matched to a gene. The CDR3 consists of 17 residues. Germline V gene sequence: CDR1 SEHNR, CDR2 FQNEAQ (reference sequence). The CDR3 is CASSPHRTSGSYNEQFF. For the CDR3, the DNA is TGTGCCAGCAGCCCCCATCGGACTAGCGGGTCCTACAATGAGCAGTTCTTC.

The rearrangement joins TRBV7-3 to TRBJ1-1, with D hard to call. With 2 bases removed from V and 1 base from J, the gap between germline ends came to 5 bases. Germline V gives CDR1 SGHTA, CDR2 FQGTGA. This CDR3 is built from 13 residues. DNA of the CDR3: TGTGCCAGCAGCTTAGCGGAGAACACTGAAGCTTTCTTT. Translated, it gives CASSLAENTEAFF.

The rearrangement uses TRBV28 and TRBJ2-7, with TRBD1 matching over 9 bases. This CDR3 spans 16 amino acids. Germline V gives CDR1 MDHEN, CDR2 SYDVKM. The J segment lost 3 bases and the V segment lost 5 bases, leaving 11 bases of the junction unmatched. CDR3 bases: TGTGCCAGCAGTCAAATAACAGGGGGCGCAATCTACGAGCAGTACTTC. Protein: CASSQITGGAIYEQYF.

In nucleotides, the CDR3 is TGTGCCAGCAGCCCCTCGGGGGGCCAGTTATCCTACGAGCAGTACTTC. It translates to CASSPSGGQLSYEQYF. This chain connects TRBV9 to TRBJ2-7, with D tentatively TRBD2 (7 bases). Germline V CDR1 and CDR2: SGDLS, YYNGEE. The CDR3 has 16 residues. The ends were cut back, 4 bases at V and 1 base at J, with 18 bases in the middle.

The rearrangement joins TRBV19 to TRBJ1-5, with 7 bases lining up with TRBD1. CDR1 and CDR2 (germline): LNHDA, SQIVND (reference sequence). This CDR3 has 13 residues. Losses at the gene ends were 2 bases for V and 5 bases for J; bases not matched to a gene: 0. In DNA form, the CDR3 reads TGTGCCAGTAGTATACAGGGGGATCAGCCCCAGCATTTT. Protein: CASSIQGDQPQHF.